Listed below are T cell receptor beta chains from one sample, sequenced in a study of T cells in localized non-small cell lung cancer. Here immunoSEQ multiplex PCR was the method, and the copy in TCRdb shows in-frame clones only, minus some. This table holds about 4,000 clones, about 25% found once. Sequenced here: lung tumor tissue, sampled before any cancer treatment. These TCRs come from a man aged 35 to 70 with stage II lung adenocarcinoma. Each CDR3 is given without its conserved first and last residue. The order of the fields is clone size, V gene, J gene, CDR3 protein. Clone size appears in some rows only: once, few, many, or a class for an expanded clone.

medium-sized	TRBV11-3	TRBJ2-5	ASSLVTSGGAWETQY
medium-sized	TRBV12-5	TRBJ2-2	ASKGYDTGELF
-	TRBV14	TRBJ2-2	ASSHKGHPNTGELF
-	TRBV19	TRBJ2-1	ASSLNSGETYNEQF
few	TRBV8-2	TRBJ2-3	ASSIQRGGFDTQY
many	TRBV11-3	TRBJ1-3	ASSWANRGASGNTIY
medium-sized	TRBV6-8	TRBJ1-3	AVYSNGNTIY
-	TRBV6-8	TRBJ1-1	AVGGRDRGRSEAF
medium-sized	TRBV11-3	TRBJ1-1	ASSLRGGNTEAF
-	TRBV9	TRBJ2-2	ASSVDRGSTGELF
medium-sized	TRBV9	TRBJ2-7	ASSLGQGRYEQY
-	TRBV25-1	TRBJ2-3	ASSEYSLTDTQY